Listed here is a single T cell receptor (beta chain). These data belong to a study of shared clonotypes between healthy human individuals. CDR1 and CDR2 (germline): SGHRS, YFSETQ. This CDR3 is built from 15 residues. Trimming removed 0 bases from V and 2 bases from J, with 10 bases in between. TCRdb's table, derived via immunoSEQ multiplex PCR, lists solely in-frame clones and lacks some. Here the sample spans approximately 1.1 million clones, around 78% being singletons. The receptor's source is a young man in good health. Some clones in this sample may be carry-over from other donors' samples. The chain recombines TRBV5-1 with TRBJ2-3; no firm D call. Sequencing input: memory CD4+ T cells from PBMCs. Subset indicated: CD45RA-negative fraction. The CDR3 is CASSLAVRDTDTQYF. DNA of the CDR3: TGCGCCAGCAGCTTGGCGGTCAGAGACACAGATACGCAGTATTTT.